The T cell receptor (beta chain) under discussion was sequenced for a study of cytomegalovirus exposure and HLA in healthy donors. Assay used: immunoSEQ multiplex PCR; TCRdb lists only in-frame clones, some missing. The repertoire holds more than 300,000 clones, with 70% to 90% as singletons. Concerning this clone: Its antigen is not known.

Whole-study results and caveats: There were some public TCRs occurring in many donors, but most TCR sequences were rare. Within the 120 or so validation repertoires, first-cohort TCR clusters tended to co-occur, according to a later analysis. A list of about 180 TCR beta chains associated with cytomegalovirus was given.

Material: PBMCs. The source is a woman aged 18-35 years in good health and CMV-seronegative.

CDR3 bases: TGTGCTAGTGGTTTGGGGCGGGAATTAGATGAGCAGTTCTTC. Translating it yields CASGLGRELDEQFF. The chain links TRBV12-5 to TRBJ2-1; maybe TRBD2 (6 bases). CDR3 length: 14 amino acids. V dropped 1 base and J dropped 8 bases, with 12 bases sitting between them. Per the germline V gene, CDR1 is LGHNT and CDR2 is FRNRAP.